A selection of T cell receptor beta chains follows, all from one sample in a study of T cells in Graves' hyperthyroidism and ophthalmopathy. TCRdb re-analysed the multiplex PCR reads in MiXCR, keeping a single row per CDR3 protein. The sample lists over 350,000 distinct CDR3 sequences, 15% to 20% seen once, with 40% in the top ten. Sequencing was carried out using blood. The source is a man between 18 and 35 years old with Graves' ophthalmopathy. Both conserved end residues are trimmed from each CDR3.

TRBV9	ASSPHQRTRSNTEAF
TRBV28	ASHRGAGSNQPQH
TRBV3-1	ASSPLRDLRREQY
TRBV12-3/TRBV12-4	ASRVGGAGYEQF
TRBV9	ASTGGDPETQY
TRBV6-1	ASSHGGGVGNTIY
TRBV29-1	SVGGDQNEQY
TRBV5-5	ASSLEAAGGTDTQY
TRBV27	ASSKQEFQPQH
TRBV12-3/TRBV12-4	ASSLARRGEQY
TRBV6-1	ASSEKLSNQPQH
TRBV5-5	ASSNPRSRGTEAF
TRBV9	ASSTLMGGAYEQF
TRBV27	AGSSGDRGMNTEAF
TRBV6-1	ASSDAGSSYNSPLH
TRBV2	ASSPIGLATNEKLF
TRBV11-1	ASSLGGRQGITGELF
TRBV7-8	ASSHIRDPDYNEQF
TRBV12-3/TRBV12-4	ASSFRAGGTGELF
TRBV11-3	ASSLESGFVARNEQF
TRBV7-9	ASSLDTSYTEAF
TRBV6-4	ASSDRGPPYNSLLH
TRBV6-1	ASSGGAGGPGNEQF
TRBV4-1	ASSHRQGGGTDTQY
TRBV12-3/TRBV12-4	ASSGDRGLSNQPQH
TRBV5-1	ASSLLSTDTQY